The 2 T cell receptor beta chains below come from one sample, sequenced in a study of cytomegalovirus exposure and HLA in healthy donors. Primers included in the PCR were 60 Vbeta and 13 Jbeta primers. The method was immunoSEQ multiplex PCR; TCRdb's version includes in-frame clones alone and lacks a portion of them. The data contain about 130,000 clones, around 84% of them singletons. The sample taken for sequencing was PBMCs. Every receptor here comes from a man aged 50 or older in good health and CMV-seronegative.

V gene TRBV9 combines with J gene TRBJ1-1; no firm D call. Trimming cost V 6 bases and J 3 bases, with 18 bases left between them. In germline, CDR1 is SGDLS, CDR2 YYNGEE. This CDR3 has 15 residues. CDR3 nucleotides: TGTGCCAGCACCCCGTTCTCCGGGGTCGACACTGAAGCTTTCTTT. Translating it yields CASTPFSGVDTEAFF.

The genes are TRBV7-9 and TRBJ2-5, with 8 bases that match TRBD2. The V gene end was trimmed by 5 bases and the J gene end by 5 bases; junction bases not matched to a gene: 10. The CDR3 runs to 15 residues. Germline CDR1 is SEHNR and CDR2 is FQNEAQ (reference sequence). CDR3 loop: CASSPSGGKWETQYF. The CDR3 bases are TGTGCCAGCAGCCCAAGCGGGGGAAAGTGGGAGACCCAGTACTTC.